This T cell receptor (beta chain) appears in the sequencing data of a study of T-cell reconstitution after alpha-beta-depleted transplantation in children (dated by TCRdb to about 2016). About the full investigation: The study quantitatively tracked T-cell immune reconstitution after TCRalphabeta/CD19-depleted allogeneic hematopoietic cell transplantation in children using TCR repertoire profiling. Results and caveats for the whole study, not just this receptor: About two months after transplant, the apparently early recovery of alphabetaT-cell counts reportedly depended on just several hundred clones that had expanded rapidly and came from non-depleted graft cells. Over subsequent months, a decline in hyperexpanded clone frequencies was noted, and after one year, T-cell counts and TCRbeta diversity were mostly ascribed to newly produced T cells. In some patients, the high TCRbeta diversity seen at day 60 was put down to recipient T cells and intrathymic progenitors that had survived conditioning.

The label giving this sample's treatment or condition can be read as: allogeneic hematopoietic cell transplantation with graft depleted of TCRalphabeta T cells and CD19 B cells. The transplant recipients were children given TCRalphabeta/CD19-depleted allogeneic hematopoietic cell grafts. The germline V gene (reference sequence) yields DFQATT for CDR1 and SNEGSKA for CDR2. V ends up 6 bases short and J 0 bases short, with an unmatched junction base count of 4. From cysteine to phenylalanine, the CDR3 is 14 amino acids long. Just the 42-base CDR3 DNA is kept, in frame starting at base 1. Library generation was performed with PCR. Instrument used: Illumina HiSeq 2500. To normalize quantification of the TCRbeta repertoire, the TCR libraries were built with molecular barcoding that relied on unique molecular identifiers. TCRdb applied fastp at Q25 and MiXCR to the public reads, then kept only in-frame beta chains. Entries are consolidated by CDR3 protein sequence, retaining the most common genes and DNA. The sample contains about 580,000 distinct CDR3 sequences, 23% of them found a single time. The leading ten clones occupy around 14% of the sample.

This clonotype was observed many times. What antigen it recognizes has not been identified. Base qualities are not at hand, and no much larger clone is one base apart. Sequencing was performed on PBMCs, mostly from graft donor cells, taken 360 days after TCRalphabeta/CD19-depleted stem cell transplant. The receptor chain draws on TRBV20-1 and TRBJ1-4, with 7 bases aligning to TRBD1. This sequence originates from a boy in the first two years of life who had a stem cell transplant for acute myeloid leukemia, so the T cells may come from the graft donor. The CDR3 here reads CSAPGGATNEKLFF. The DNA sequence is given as TGCAGTGCCCCAGGGGGGGCAACTAATGAAAAACTGTTTTTT.